Following are 15 T cell receptor beta chains from one sample sequenced in a study of long-term antiretroviral therapy in people with HIV. immunoSEQ v3.0 was run at survey level. Data came from immunoSEQ multiplex PCR; TCRdb stores just in-frame clones and leaves some out. This sample has some 19,000 clones, with 79% found just once. This material consisted of unsorted PBMCs, taken 4.1 years after starting antiretroviral therapy. The receptors come from a woman in her forties with HIV.

The V call is TRBV7-8, the J call TRBJ2-2; 7 bases match TRBD2. The CDR3 length is 14 residues. From germline, CDR1 is SGHVS and CDR2 FQNEAQ. J gave up 5 bases and V 8 bases, and 8 bases lay outside the gene matches. DNA of the CDR3: TGTGCCAGCGAGGGGAGGGCCCGAACCGGGGAGCTGTTTTTT. It codes for CASEGRARTGELFF.

This clone turned up a few times. This sample includes further DNA sequences coding for the same CDR3. The V and J genes are TRBV19 and TRBJ1-1; no clear D. The CDR3 extends over 13 amino acids. V was trimmed by 7 bases and J by 5 bases, leaving 14 bases between them. Germline loops: CDR1 LNHDA, CDR2 SQIVND (reference sequence). For the CDR3, the DNA is TGTGCCAGTAACCCGGGCGGGGTGACTGAAGCTTTCTTT. Protein sequence: CASNPGGVTEAFF.

This chain uses TRBV5-1 with TRBJ2-7, with D perhaps matching TRBD1 or TRBD2 (5 bases each). The germline CDR1 and CDR2 sequences are SGHRS and YFSETQ. The V end was cut by 0 bases, the J end by 4 bases, with 11 bases between. The CDR3 sequence is 14 residues long. The CDR3 nucleotides are TGCGCCAGCAGCTTGGGGGACCTTGCTTACGAGCAGTACTTC. This codes for CASSLGDLAYEQYF.

This chain connects TRBV7-9 to TRBJ1-2; the D gene is possibly TRBD1 (5 bases). From germline, CDR1 is SEHNR and CDR2 FQNEAQ (reference sequence). The CDR3 loop spans 14 amino acids. V was clipped by 5 bases and J by 2 bases, with 12 bases between them. CDR3 nucleotide sequence: TGTGCCAGCAGCCTGGGACGGGTGAACTATGGCTACACCTTC. It translates to CASSLGRVNYGYTF.

V is TRBV4-1 and J is TRBJ2-7; D is uncertain. Per germline, CDR1 MGHRA and CDR2 YSYEKL. The V gene lost 4 bases and the J gene lost 1 base, with 11 bases spanning the gap. CDR3 length equals 14 residues. The CDR3 reads CASSPTAFSYEQYF. CDR3 nucleotide sequence: TGCGCCAGCAGCCCAACGGCATTTTCCTACGAGCAGTACTTC.

V gene TRBV27 combines with J gene TRBJ1-1, with D perhaps matching TRBD1 (5 bases). V lost 4 bases and J 0 bases, leaving 12 bases between the germline ends. Per the germline V gene, CDR1 is MNHEY and CDR2 is SMNVEV (reference sequence). The CDR3 contains 15 residues. The CDR3 DNA is TGTGCCAGCAGTTCCACCGGGACGGTGAACACTGAAGCTTTCTTT. Its protein product is CASSSTGTVNTEAFF.

The gene calls are TRBV2 and TRBJ1-5, with D possibly TRBD1 on 6 matching bases. V lost 4 bases and J lost 5, with 18 bases in between. The CDR3 runs 16 residues. Germline V lookup: CDR1 SNHLY, CDR2 FYNNEI. CDR3 in amino acids: CASSGERGKRDQPQHF. The CDR3 nucleotides read TGTGCCAGCAGTGGTGAAAGGGGGAAACGGGATCAGCCCCAGCATTTT.

The gene calls are TRBV10-3 and TRBJ1-6; 8 nucleotides match TRBD1. CDR1 and CDR2 from the germline V gene are ENHRY and SYGVKD. Germline trimming cut 3 bases from V and 10 bases from J; bases unmatched to any gene: 11. This CDR3 is 16 amino acids long. DNA for the CDR3: TGTGCCATCAGTGACCCGAGGACAGGGAGAGGCTCACCCCTCCACTTT. This codes for CAISDPRTGRGSPLHF.

The CDR3 region is CASSLVQTSTDTQYF. The CDR3 DNA sequence: TGTGCCAGCAGCTTGGTGCAGACTAGCACAGATACGCAGTATTTT. The chain is built from TRBV7-9 and TRBJ2-3; D is unresolved. This CDR3 comprises 15 residues. The germline gives CDR1 SEHNR, CDR2 FQNEAQ (reference sequence). The V end was cut by 3 bases, the J end by 0 bases, with 10 bases between.

The rearrangement joins TRBV5-4 to TRBJ2-5; D gene unclear. Trimming pared 0 bases from V and 3 bases from J, leaving 9 bases between. CDR1 is SGHNT and CDR2 is YYREEE in the germline V gene (reference sequence). The CDR3 extends over 14 amino acids. CDR3 amino acids: CASSLVATEETQYF. In nucleotides, the CDR3 is TGTGCCAGCAGCTTGGTGGCCACAGAAGAGACCCAGTACTTC.

V is TRBV11-3 and J is TRBJ2-4; D gene unclear. CDR3 size: 13 residues. Germline CDR1 is SGHNT and CDR2 is YENEEA. The V gene lost 1 base and the J gene lost 5 bases, with 6 bases spanning the gap. CDR3 bases: TGTGCCAGCAGCTTAGGGCCCCAAAACATTCAGTACTTC. Its translation is CASSLGPQNIQYF.

The V call is TRBV25-1, the J call TRBJ2-7; D call uncertain. Germline V CDR1 and CDR2: MGHDK, SYGVNS. The CDR3 totals 17 residues. Deletions cut 2 bases from V and 3 bases from J, with 20 bases between. The CDR3 DNA reads TGTGCCAGCAGTGAAGACGAATGGACCGACTGGAGCTACGAGCAGTACTTC. Its translation: CASSEDEWTDWSYEQYF.

The chain is built from TRBV14 and TRBJ2-1; 9 positions match TRBD2. V dropped 0 bases and J dropped 8; count of bases not matched to a gene: 11. The CDR3 spans 17 residues. Germline CDR1 is SGHDN and CDR2 is FVKESK. The CDR3 loop reads CASSQEEFGTSMDEQFF. In DNA, the CDR3 is TGTGCCAGCAGCCAAGAAGAATTTGGGACTAGCATGGATGAGCAGTTCTTC.

V and J are TRBV6-5 and TRBJ1-1; TRBD1 matches 7 bases. The CDR3 covers 13 residues. Looked up from germline, CDR1 is MNHEY and CDR2 is SVGAGI. V shed 6 bases and J 11 bases; nucleotides not matched to a gene: 12. CDR3 in amino acids: CASSTGQPQTAFF. The CDR3 nucleotides are TGTGCCAGCAGCACGGGACAGCCCCAAACGGCTTTCTTT.

This chain uses TRBV30 with TRBJ2-6, with D unresolved. CDR1 and CDR2 from the germline V gene are GTSNPN and SVGIG (reference sequence). The CDR3 totals 15 residues. The V end lost 0 bases, the J end lost 4 bases, and 10 bases lay between the germline ends. The CDR3 region has the DNA TGTGCCTGGAGTGTACTTGGCTCCGGGGCCAACGTCCTGACTTTC. It codes for CAWSVLGSGANVLTF.